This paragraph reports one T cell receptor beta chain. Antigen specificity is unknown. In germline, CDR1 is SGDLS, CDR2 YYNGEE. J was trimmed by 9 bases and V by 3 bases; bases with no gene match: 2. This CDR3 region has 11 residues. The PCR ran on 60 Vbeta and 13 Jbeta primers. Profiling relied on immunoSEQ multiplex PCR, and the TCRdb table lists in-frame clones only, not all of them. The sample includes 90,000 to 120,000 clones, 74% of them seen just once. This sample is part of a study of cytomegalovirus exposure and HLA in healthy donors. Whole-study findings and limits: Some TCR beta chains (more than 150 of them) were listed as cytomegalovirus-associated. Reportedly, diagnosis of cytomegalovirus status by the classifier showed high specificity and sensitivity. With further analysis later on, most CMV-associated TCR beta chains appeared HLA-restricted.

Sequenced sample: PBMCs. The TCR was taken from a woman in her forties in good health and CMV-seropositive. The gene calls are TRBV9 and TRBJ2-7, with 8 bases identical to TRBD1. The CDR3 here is CASSAGGGQYF. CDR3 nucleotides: TGTGCCAGCAGCGCAGGGGGCGGGCAGTACTTC.